The rows below give T cell receptor beta chains drawn from one sample of a study of cytomegalovirus exposure and HLA in healthy donors. Method: immunoSEQ multiplex PCR; TCRdb's copy keeps in-frame clones and lacks some. The table shows about 110,000 clones, with 70% to 80% occurring only once. The sequencing sample was made of PBMCs. Every receptor here comes from a man in his forties or fifties in good health and CMV-seropositive. Both conserved end residues are part of each CDR3. D genes are given only for firm matches. Clone size is given for some rows only: seen once, a few or many times, or a class if the clone is expanded.

J gene: TRBJ2-3
D gene: NA
clone size: NA
V gene: TRBV11-3
CDR3 DNA: TGTGCCAGCAGCCCCCACAGGGATGCAGATACGCAGTATTTT
CDR3 protein: CASSPHRDADTQYF

J gene: TRBJ1-1
D gene: NA
clone size: NA
V gene: TRBV12-5
CDR3 DNA: TGTGCTAGTGGGCGACCCCACAGGGAACTGAACACTGAAGCTTTCTTT
CDR3 protein: CASGRPHRELNTEAFF

J gene: TRBJ1-5
D gene: TRBD1
clone size: NA
V gene: TRBV6-1
CDR3 DNA: TGTGCCAGCAGTTGGGACAGGGGAGGTCAGCCCCAGCATTTT
CDR3 protein: CASSWDRGGQPQHF

J gene: TRBJ1-5
D gene: NA
clone size: few
V gene: TRBV16
CDR3 DNA: TGTGCCAGCAGCCCACTGATACAGGTCAGGCCCCAGCATTTT
CDR3 protein: CASSPLIQVRPQHF

J gene: TRBJ1-1
D gene: NA
clone size: NA
V gene: TRBV5-1
CDR3 DNA: TGCGCCAGAAGAACAGAAGAAGCTTTCTTT
CDR3 protein: CARRTEEAFF

J gene: TRBJ2-2
D gene: TRBD2
clone size: few
V gene: TRBV5-1
CDR3 DNA: TGCGCCAGCAGCTGGGAGATCGGGACTAGTTCCGGGGAGCTGTTTTTT
CDR3 protein: CASSWEIGTSSGELFF

J gene: TRBJ1-2
D gene: NA
clone size: NA
V gene: TRBV10-3
CDR3 DNA: TGTGCCATCAGTGAGGGGCGTAGCGACTACACCTTC
CDR3 protein: CAISEGRSDYTF

J gene: TRBJ1-5
D gene: NA
clone size: NA
V gene: TRBV15
CDR3 DNA: TGTGCCACCAGCAGAGGAGAGGGTTTTGGCAATCAGCCCCAGCATTTT
CDR3 protein: CATSRGEGFGNQPQHF

J gene: TRBJ2-7
D gene: NA
clone size: NA
V gene: TRBV10-3
CDR3 DNA: TGTGCCATCAGGGACTCTTCCTCCTACGAGCAGTACTTC
CDR3 protein: CAIRDSSSYEQYF

J gene: TRBJ2-7
D gene: NA
clone size: NA
V gene: TRBV7-2
CDR3 DNA: TGTGCCAGCAGCCCCCGCTACGAGCAGTACTTC
CDR3 protein: CASSPRYEQYF

J gene: TRBJ2-7
D gene: TRBD2
clone size: NA
V gene: TRBV5-1
CDR3 DNA: TGCGCCAGCCGTTTGAGCTGGGAGCGGGGGTACGAGCAGTACTTC
CDR3 protein: CASRLSWERGYEQYF

J gene: TRBJ2-3
D gene: TRBD2
clone size: few
V gene: TRBV15
CDR3 DNA: TGTGCCACCAGCAGAGATAGAGGGGAGGTAGCGGGAGATACGCAGTATTTT
CDR3 protein: CATSRDRGEVAGDTQYF

J gene: TRBJ1-4
D gene: NA
clone size: few
V gene: TRBV6-1
CDR3 DNA: TGTGCCAGCAGCGAAAACAGGGCCCCTAATGAAAAACTGTTTTTT
CDR3 protein: CASSENRAPNEKLFF

J gene: TRBJ2-1
D gene: NA
clone size: NA
V gene: TRBV11-1
CDR3 DNA: TGTGCCAGCAGCTTACGCTCGGGTGAGCAGTTCTTC
CDR3 protein: CASSLRSGEQFF

J gene: TRBJ2-7
D gene: TRBD1
clone size: NA
V gene: TRBV23-1
CDR3 DNA: TGCGCCAGCAGTCAAGCCGGGACAGAGGGGGTCGAGCAGTACTTC
CDR3 protein: CASSQAGTEGVEQYF

J gene: TRBJ2-5
D gene: TRBD2
clone size: NA
V gene: TRBV5-6
CDR3 DNA: TGTGCCAGCAGCTCAGGGACCGTAGCGGGAGCGGTTTCGACCCAGTACTTC
CDR3 protein: CASSSGTVAGAVSTQYF

J gene: TRBJ1-1
D gene: TRBD1
clone size: NA
V gene: TRBV5-1
CDR3 DNA: TGCGCCAGCAGCTCACAGGGGGGGACTGAAGCTTTCTTT
CDR3 protein: CASSSQGGTEAFF

J gene: TRBJ1-4
D gene: NA
clone size: NA
V gene: TRBV5-1
CDR3 DNA: TGCGCCAGCAGCCTGGACAGCGAAAAACTGTTTTTT
CDR3 protein: CASSLDSEKLFF

J gene: TRBJ2-5
D gene: NA
clone size: few
V gene: TRBV19
CDR3 DNA: TGTGCCAGTAGTATACGGTCTTCTCTCAGGTACCAAGAGACCCAGTACTTC
CDR3 protein: CASSIRSSLRYQETQYF

J gene: TRBJ1-4
D gene: TRBD1
clone size: once
V gene: TRBV6-1
CDR3 DNA: TGTGCCAGCTTGGGACAGAACAATGAAAAACTGTTTTTT
CDR3 protein: CASLGQNNEKLFF

J gene: TRBJ2-2
D gene: NA
clone size: few
V gene: TRBV6-5
CDR3 DNA: TGTGCCGTACAGGTGAACACCGGGGAGCTGTTTTTT
CDR3 protein: CAVQVNTGELFF

J gene: TRBJ2-5
D gene: TRBD1
clone size: once
V gene: TRBV10-1
CDR3 DNA: TGCGCCAGCAGTGAGGCAGGGACAGGGGGAGAGACCCAGTACTTC
CDR3 protein: CASSEAGTGGETQYF

J gene: TRBJ2-3
D gene: TRBD1
clone size: NA
V gene: TRBV6-5
CDR3 DNA: TGTGCCAGCAGTTTACAGGGGTGGGTCACAGATACGCAGTATTTT
CDR3 protein: CASSLQGWVTDTQYF

J gene: TRBJ2-5
D gene: NA
clone size: NA
V gene: TRBV2
CDR3 DNA: TGTGCCAGCACGCGTAGCAGCTCCCAAGAGACCCAGTACTTC
CDR3 protein: CASTRSSSQETQYF

J gene: TRBJ1-5
D gene: TRBD1
clone size: NA
V gene: TRBV19
CDR3 DNA: TGTGCCAGTAGTACAGGGGGCCATCAGCCCCAGCATTTT
CDR3 protein: CASSTGGHQPQHF

J gene: TRBJ2-1
D gene: TRBD1
clone size: few
V gene: TRBV6-1
CDR3 DNA: TGTGCCGCCCGACAGGGGGTCTACAATGAGCAGTTCTTC
CDR3 protein: CAARQGVYNEQFF

J gene: TRBJ2-1
D gene: TRBD2
clone size: NA
V gene: TRBV30
CDR3 DNA: TGTGCCTGGAGTCTTACGGGAGGGCCCAGTGAGCAGTTCTTC
CDR3 protein: CAWSLTGGPSEQFF

J gene: TRBJ1-5
D gene: NA
clone size: NA
V gene: TRBV19
CDR3 DNA: TGTGCCAGTAGTATAGAAAGGGGAAACAATCAGCCCCAGCATTTT
CDR3 protein: CASSIERGNNQPQHF

J gene: TRBJ1-3
D gene: TRBD1
clone size: NA
V gene: TRBV11-2
CDR3 DNA: TGTGCCAGCAGCCAGGGACAGGGGGGAAACACCATATATTTT
CDR3 protein: CASSQGQGGNTIYF

J gene: TRBJ2-2
D gene: TRBD1
clone size: few
V gene: TRBV4-1
CDR3 DNA: TGCGCCAGCAGCCAATTCGGACAGGGGGTTTCCGGGGAGCTGTTTTTT
CDR3 protein: CASSQFGQGVSGELFF

J gene: TRBJ2-2
D gene: NA
clone size: NA
V gene: TRBV6-1
CDR3 DNA: TGTGCCAGCAGTGAAGGCTGGGGCCCGGGGGCCGGGGAGCTGTTTTTT
CDR3 protein: CASSEGWGPGAGELFF

J gene: TRBJ2-7
D gene: TRBD1
clone size: NA
V gene: TRBV19
CDR3 DNA: TGTGCCAGTAGTATAGATCCGGGACAGGGGCGCTACGAGCAGTACTTC
CDR3 protein: CASSIDPGQGRYEQYF

J gene: TRBJ2-5
D gene: NA
clone size: NA
V gene: TRBV11-2
CDR3 DNA: TGTGCCAGCAGCTTAGGCGCCAGGCAGACCCAGTACTTC
CDR3 protein: CASSLGARQTQYF

J gene: TRBJ1-2
D gene: TRBD1
clone size: NA
V gene: TRBV4-2
CDR3 DNA: TGTGCCAGCAGCCAAGAATCGTCAGGGGGCAACTATGGCTACACCTTC
CDR3 protein: CASSQESSGGNYGYTF

J gene: TRBJ2-1
D gene: TRBD2
clone size: NA
V gene: TRBV19
CDR3 DNA: TGTGCCAGTAGTTTAATGGGGCGGCGGGGGGGCGGCAATGAGCAGTTCTTC
CDR3 protein: CASSLMGRRGGGNEQFF

J gene: TRBJ2-7
D gene: TRBD1
clone size: NA
V gene: TRBV30
CDR3 DNA: TGTGCCGGGGAGACGGGACAGCGCTACGAGCAGTACTTC
CDR3 protein: CAGETGQRYEQYF

J gene: TRBJ1-2
D gene: NA
clone size: NA
V gene: TRBV5-8
CDR3 DNA: TGTGCCAGCAGCTCCAGGAGGAACTATGGCTACACCTTC
CDR3 protein: CASSSRRNYGYTF

J gene: TRBJ2-7
D gene: NA
clone size: NA
V gene: TRBV5-1
CDR3 DNA: TGCGCCAGCGGAGCAAACTCCTACGAGCAGTACTTC
CDR3 protein: CASGANSYEQYF

J gene: TRBJ1-2
D gene: NA
clone size: NA
V gene: TRBV6-6
CDR3 DNA: TGTGCCAGCAGCCCAGAATTTCTTTTCTATGGCTACACCTTC
CDR3 protein: CASSPEFLFYGYTF

J gene: TRBJ2-7
D gene: TRBD2
clone size: NA
V gene: TRBV10-3
CDR3 DNA: TGTGCCACCCGCGGGCTAGCGGGAGGTTCCTACGAGCAGTACTTC
CDR3 protein: CATRGLAGGSYEQYF

J gene: TRBJ2-7
D gene: TRBD2
clone size: NA
V gene: TRBV10-3
CDR3 DNA: TGTGCCATCAGTGAACCGGAGCGGGGGACCTACGAGCAGTACTTC
CDR3 protein: CAISEPERGTYEQYF

J gene: TRBJ1-1
D gene: TRBD1
clone size: NA
V gene: TRBV5-1
CDR3 DNA: TGCGCCAGCAGCTCGACACAGGGGGCGAACACTGAAGCTTTCTTT
CDR3 protein: CASSSTQGANTEAFF

J gene: TRBJ2-7
D gene: TRBD2
clone size: once
V gene: TRBV6-5
CDR3 DNA: TGTGCCAGCCGACTAGCGGGAGGGTGGGAGCAGTACTTC
CDR3 protein: CASRLAGGWEQYF

J gene: TRBJ2-6
D gene: NA
clone size: NA
V gene: TRBV5-1
CDR3 DNA: TGCGCCAGCAGCTTCACACCCGGGGCCAACGTCCTGACTTTC
CDR3 protein: CASSFTPGANVLTF